Sequencing of this T cell receptor beta chain was carried out in a study of CD4 T cells in relation to SARS-CoV-2 and coronaviruses. Study summary: Median patient age was around 42 years, spanning 21 to 72 years.

Per germline, CDR1 SGHVS and CDR2 FNYEAQ. The CDR3 length is 14 residues. V lost 5 bases, J lost 3 bases, and 14 bases lay in between. Sequencing used immunoSEQ multiplex PCR; TCRdb keeps in-frame clones, though not all of them. The sample includes tens of thousands of clones, approximately 84% of them seen just once. Regarding this clone: Its antigen is unidentified.

The J gene is TRBJ2-7, the V gene TRBV7-6; the D call may be TRBD1 or TRBD2 (5 bases each). This TCR was recovered from an adult with COVID-19. The sample was naive CD4+ T cells from PBMCs, cultured in vitro. As for subset: naive CD4+ T cells isolated by negative enrichment. Written as DNA, the CDR3 is TGTGCCAGCAGCCGGGACGCCACCTTCTACGAGCAGTACTTC. As protein: CASSRDATFYEQYF.